This T cell receptor (beta chain) was identified in a study of early T cells in non-severe SARS-CoV-2 infection. Study-level background: Chains were unpaired, as sequencing was done on bulk RNA from unsorted whole blood.

Findings and limits, study-wide: VDJdb-based matching was biased toward anti-spike CD8 responses and missed private and CD4 specificities.

Remarks on this clonotype: Its antigen is as yet unknown.

Per the germline V gene, CDR1 is MNHNS and CDR2 is SASEGT. V was clipped by 1 base and J by 1 base; unmatched bases: 8. The CDR3 totals 17 residues. Separate cDNA molecules each had unique molecular identifiers attached to them. TCRdb reanalysed the 5' RACE reads using MiXCR and keeps one entry per CDR3 protein. The data show under 100,000 distinct CDR3 sequences, with around 10% seen just once and 4% to 5.5% held by the top ten. The TCR comes from an adult who was a healthcare worker with PCR-confirmed SARS-CoV-2 infection or an uninfected control (not recorded which). The chain employs TRBV6-1 and TRBJ1-1, with 8 nucleotides matching TRBD1. The sequencing input was whole blood. The CDR3 here is CASSEERAGGANTEAFF. CDR3 nucleotide sequence: TGTGCCAGCAGTGAAGAGAGGGCAGGGGGCGCGAACACTGAAGCTTTCTTT.